The next 9 T cell receptor beta chains were all read from a single sample in a study of blood T cell repertoires in COVID-19. Clones were read by immunoSEQ multiplex PCR, and TCRdb kept only the in-frame ones, dropping some. The repertoire holds under 200,000 clones, with roughly 85% as singletons. The sample taken for sequencing was peripheral blood. The origin of the receptors is a man between 60 and 70 years old with active or convalescent COVID-19.

V usage is TRBV14 and J usage is TRBJ2-5; no firm D call. Germline V gene sequence: CDR1 SGHDN, CDR2 FVKESK. V was pared by 1 base and J by 5 bases, with 17 bases between. The CDR3 is 16 residues long. The CDR3 coding sequence is TGTGCCAGCAGCCAAGGGGCCTCCTTAGGTATCGAGACCCAGTACTTC. It translates to CASSQGASLGIETQYF. The full variable domain, in which reference TRBV14 and TRBJ2-5 provide the parts outside the CDR3, is EAGVTQFPSHSVIEKGQTVTLRCDPISGHDNLYWYRRVMGKEIKFLLHFVKESKQDESGMPNNRFLAERTGGTYSTLKVQPAELEDSGVYFCASSQGASLGIETQYFGPGTRLLVL.

This chain links TRBV6-6 with TRBJ1-4; D may be TRBD1 (5 bases). Between the trimmed V and J ends, which lost 4 bases and 7 bases, there was a span of 13 bases. Germline CDR1 MNHNY, CDR2 SVGAGI (reference sequence). CDR3 length equals 14 residues. In DNA, the CDR3 is TGTGCCAGCAGTTCGCCAGGGAGGGGTGAAAAACTGTTTTTT. It is translated as CASSSPGRGEKLFF.

V is TRBV5-1 and J is TRBJ2-7; a weak D match, TRBD1 (6 bases). Deletions cut 0 bases from V and 0 bases from J, with 10 bases between. The CDR3 has 15 residues. Per germline, CDR1 SGHRS and CDR2 YFSETQ. This chain's CDR3 is CASSLAQGPSYEQYF. The DNA for the CDR3 is TGCGCCAGCAGCTTGGCACAGGGCCCCTCCTACGAGCAGTACTTC.

The V gene is TRBV19, the J gene TRBJ1-4, with D possibly TRBD1 on 6 matching bases. This CDR3 has 14 amino acids. From germline, CDR1 is LNHDA and CDR2 SQIVND (reference sequence). V was trimmed by 2 bases and J by 3 bases, leaving 7 bases between them. The CDR3 sequence is CASSIQGPNEKLFF. CDR3 bases: TGTGCCAGTAGTATACAGGGGCCTAATGAAAAACTGTTTTTT.

J is TRBJ1-6 and V is TRBV3-1 (or the pseudogene TRBV3-2); tentatively, D is TRBD1 (5 bases). Germline CDR1 reads LGHDT; CDR2 reads YNNKEL (reference sequence). CDR3 size: 14 residues. V lost 1 base and J 16 bases, leaving 17 bases between the germline ends. CDR3 protein: CASSQGTGGGSLHF. The CDR3 DNA is TGTGCCAGCAGCCAAGGGACCGGGGGGGGGTCTCTCCACTTT.

This clone was picked up one time. This chain connects TRBV18 to TRBJ2-3; possible D gene TRBD1, 5 bases. CDR1 and CDR2 from the germline V gene are KGHSH and LQKENI. Trimming removed 2 bases at V and 6 bases at J, with 12 bases between. The CDR3 runs 14 residues. This CDR3 reads CASSPVVAGDTQYF. Here the CDR3 DNA reads TGTGCCAGCTCACCAGTGGTAGCAGGGGATACGCAGTATTTT. Drawing the rest from reference TRBV18 and TRBJ2-3, the complete variable domain is NAGVMQNPRHLVRRRGQEARLRCSPMKGHSHVYWYRQLPEEGLKFMVYLQKENIIDESGMPKERFSAEFPKEGPSILRIQQVVRGDSAAYFCASSPVVAGDTQYFGPGTRLTVL.

J is TRBJ1-2 and V is TRBV10-1; D call uncertain. Germline values: CDR1 WNHNN, CDR2 SYGVQD (reference sequence). CDR3 length: 15 residues. The V and J ends lost 0 bases and 5 bases respectively, with 13 bases between them. CDR3 amino acids: CASSESVIRVYGYTF. The CDR3 DNA sequence: TGCGCCAGCAGTGAGTCGGTAATCCGGGTTTATGGCTACACCTTC.

Only a few counts were recorded for this clone. V usage is TRBV5-1 and J usage is TRBJ2-2, with 7 bases fitting TRBD1. Germline CDR1 is SGHRS and CDR2 is YFSETQ. Germline trimming cut 5 bases from V and 2 bases from J; bases unmatched to any gene: 6. The CDR3 covers 15 residues. CDR3 residues: CASREGGLNTGELFF. The CDR3 DNA reads TGCGCCAGCAGGGAAGGGGGCCTTAACACCGGGGAGCTGTTTTTT. The full variable domain, rest sourced from reference TRBV5-1 and TRBJ2-2, is KAGVTQTPRYLIKTRGQQVTLSCSPISGHRSVSWYQQTPGQGLQFLFEYFSETQRNKGNFPGRFSGRQFSNSRSEMNVSTLELGDSALYLCASREGGLNTGELFFGEGSRLTVL.

The genes are TRBV7-9 and TRBJ1-2; TRBD1 agrees at 7 bases. The CDR3 loop spans 14 amino acids. J gave up 8 bases and V 3 bases, and 9 bases lay outside the gene matches. Germline-derived CDR1 and CDR2 are SEHNR and FQNEAQ (reference sequence). The CDR3: CASSFSQGGGGYTF. CDR3 nucleotide sequence: TGTGCCAGCAGCTTTTCTCAGGGGGGCGGAGGCTACACCTTC.